The rows below give T cell receptor beta chains drawn from one sample of a study of T cells in Graves' hyperthyroidism and ophthalmopathy. MiXCR, applied by TCRdb to the multiplex PCR reads, yields one record per CDR3 protein. The sample yields approximately 610,000 distinct CDR3 sequences, roughly 15% seen once. Sequencing was done on a sample of blood. These TCRs come from a woman in her thirties or forties with Graves' ophthalmopathy. The CDR3 runs from the conserved cysteine through the conserved F or W. Each record gives: clone size, J gene, V gene, D gene, CDR3 DNA, CDR3 protein. The D gene is left open where the match is weak. Expanded clones get a size class; other rows say once, few or many, or leave the size out.

size: many
J: TRBJ1-6
V: TRBV18
D: TRBD1
DNA: TGTGCCAGCTCACCCGACAGGGATTCACCCCTCCACTTT
CDR3: CASSPDRDSPLHF

size: .
J: TRBJ2-2
V: TRBV2
D: .
DNA: TGTGCCAGCAGTGAACGTCGGATTCTCAACACCGGGGAGCTGTTTTTT
CDR3: CASSERRILNTGELFF

size: few
J: TRBJ1-2
V: TRBV18
D: .
DNA: TGTGCCAGCTCACCCTCGGGGGGGGTGAGCTATGGCTACACCTTC
CDR3: CASSPSGGVSYGYTF

size: .
J: TRBJ2-2
V: TRBV29-1
D: .
DNA: TGCAGCCCTGATGGGGGAGACACCGGGGAGCTGTTTTTT
CDR3: CSPDGGDTGELFF

size: .
J: TRBJ2-7
V: TRBV6-2/TRBV6-3
D: TRBD2
DNA: TGTGCCAGCACACGGGAGGGGTACGAGCAGTACTTC
CDR3: CASTREGYEQYF

size: few
J: TRBJ2-3
V: TRBV29-1
D: .
DNA: TGCAGCGCCAGGCAGGAAATCGGCACAGATACGCAGTATTTT
CDR3: CSARQEIGTDTQYF

size: many
J: TRBJ2-7
V: TRBV25-1
D: TRBD2
DNA: TGTGCCAGCAGTGAATCGGGAGCGGGAGGGTCGTACGAGCAGTACTTC
CDR3: CASSESGAGGSYEQYF

size: .
J: TRBJ2-2
V: TRBV7-2
D: .
DNA: TGTGCCAGCAGGTCCGTAGGGCGCACCGGGGAGCTGTTTTTT
CDR3: CASRSVGRTGELFF

size: .
J: TRBJ2-7
V: TRBV20-1
D: TRBD1
DNA: TGCAGTGCTATGGACAGGGGTCCCCTCGAGCAGTACTTC
CDR3: CSAMDRGPLEQYF

size: many
J: TRBJ1-1
V: TRBV20-1
D: .
DNA: TGCAGTGCTAGAAAGGGGCAGGGGAACACTGAAGCTTTCTTT
CDR3: CSARKGQGNTEAFF

size: .
J: TRBJ1-1
V: TRBV6-1
D: .
DNA: TGTGCCAGCACCCCGGTAATAGGGTCGGGGGAAGCTTTCTTT
CDR3: CASTPVIGSGEAFF

size: many
J: TRBJ2-7
V: TRBV6-1
D: .
DNA: TGTGCCAGCAGTGATCGGCTCGAGCAGTACTTC
CDR3: CASSDRLEQYF

size: few
J: TRBJ2-5
V: TRBV7-3
D: TRBD1
DNA: TGTGCCAGCAGCTCGGGGACAGGACCCGCGACGCAAGAGACCCAGTACTTC
CDR3: CASSSGTGPATQETQYF

size: few
J: TRBJ2-3
V: TRBV19
D: TRBD2
DNA: TGTGCCAGTAGTAGGCTACTCAGGACTAGCGGGAGTGGAGGAACAGATACGCAGTATTTT
CDR3: CASSRLLRTSGSGGTDTQYF

size: many
J: TRBJ1-5
V: TRBV19
D: TRBD1
DNA: TGTGCCAGTAGAACAGGGGAGGCTCAGCCCCAGCATTTT
CDR3: CASRTGEAQPQHF

size: many
J: TRBJ1-2
V: TRBV6-1
D: TRBD1
DNA: TGTGCCAGCAGCGTGGGGACAGACTATGGCTACACCTTC
CDR3: CASSVGTDYGYTF

size: many
J: TRBJ2-2
V: TRBV20-1
D: .
DNA: TGCAGTGCTAGAGGGTTGAGCGGGGAGCTGTTTTTT
CDR3: CSARGLSGELFF

size: many
J: TRBJ1-2
V: TRBV4-1
D: .
DNA: TGCGCCAGCAGCCAAAGCACGGGGCGGGCTAACTATGGCTACACCTTC
CDR3: CASSQSTGRANYGYTF

size: .
J: TRBJ2-2
V: TRBV6-1
D: .
DNA: TGTGCCAGCAGGCATACATTCGCGAACACCGGGGAGCTGTTTTTT
CDR3: CASRHTFANTGELFF